The text below deals with one TCR beta chain. V lost 4 bases, J lost 0 bases, and 6 bases stayed unmatched. The CDR3 extends over 16 amino acids. Germline lookup yields CDR1 KGHDR and CDR2 SFDVKD. Authors' analysis steps: Amplification of reference gene primers provided the estimated nucleated cell counts. Profiled with immunoSEQ multiplex PCR; TCRdb holds only in-frame clones, not every one. V, J and clone size reflect that table, while D and trimming were determined from the DNA. The sample holds 330,000 or so clones, roughly 90% seen once. This sample is part of a study of blood T cell repertoires in COVID-19. Study in general: The samples span acute and convalescent COVID-19 from the United States, Italy and Spain. PBMCs, B-cell-depleted T cells, or T cells were the source of the cDNA or gDNA that made up the material.

Followed longitudinally, the Seattle patients had been enrolled during active infection. This clonotype originated in a man aged 30-40 years with COVID-19, enrolled during active disease. The sample comprised peripheral blood. The chain recombines TRBV24-1 with TRBJ2-3; 7 bases agree with TRBD1. The CDR3 sequence is CATSDGTALSTDTQYF. Written as DNA, the CDR3 is TGTGCCACCAGTGACGGGACAGCCCTTAGCACAGATACGCAGTATTTT.